The 30 T cell receptor beta chains below were found in one sample sequenced in a study of T cells after yellow fever vaccination. Via MiXCR, TCRdb re-called the 5' RACE reads, giving one row per CDR3 protein. The sample contains 150,000 to 200,000 distinct CDR3 sequences, about 6% of which appear only once. The material sequenced was CD4+ T cells sorted from PBMCs, taken on the day of the first yellow fever vaccination. These receptors originate from a young man who received the YFV17D yellow fever vaccine.

This clonotype showed up many times. The chain employs TRBV28 and TRBJ1-4; 7 nucleotides match TRBD1. CDR3 length: 15 residues. Germline CDR1 and CDR2: MDHEN and SYDVKM. The ends lost 4 bases at V and 5 bases at J; junction bases unmatched: 7. CDR3 region: CASSYPGQLNEKLFF. The DNA of the CDR3 is TGTGCCAGCAGTTACCCGGGACAGTTGAATGAAAAACTGTTTTTT.

This clonotype was detected a few times. The chain joins TRBV5-4 to TRBJ1-5; the D gene is possibly TRBD1 (5 bases). In germline, CDR1 is SGHNT, CDR2 YYREEE (reference sequence). V dropped 4 bases and J dropped 7 bases, with 12 bases sitting between them. This CDR3 contains 13 residues. The chain's CDR3 is CASSPDGGQPQHF. In DNA, the CDR3 is TGTGCCAGCAGCCCGGACGGGGGACAGCCCCAGCATTTT. Filled out from reference TRBV5-4 and TRBJ1-5, the complete variable domain reads ETGVTQSPTHLIKTRGQQVTLRCSSQSGHNTVSWYQQALGQGPQFIFQYYREEENGRGNFPPRFSGLQFPNYSSELNVNALELDDSALYLCASSPDGGQPQHFGDGTRLSIL.

This chain uses TRBV7-2 with TRBJ2-1, with TRBD1 matching over 7 bases. This CDR3 is built from 16 residues. With 2 bases clipped from V and 7 bases from J, the junction kept 11 bases outside the gene matches. Per germline, CDR1 SGHTA and CDR2 FQGNSA. The CDR3 DNA reads TGTGCCAGCAGCTTAATTTACAGGGGAATTGGGAATGAGCAGTTCTTC. It encodes CASSLIYRGIGNEQFF.

This clonotype was seen at least ten times. This chain connects TRBV5-1 to TRBJ2-5; D not certain. The germline V gene has CDR1 SGHRS and CDR2 YFSETQ. The CDR3 length is 15 residues. Trimming took off 4 bases at V and 5 bases at J, with 18 bases between the two ends. CDR3 DNA sequence: TGCGCCAGCAGCCCCGAATTCGGCGGTAGGGAGACCCAGTACTTC. Amino acid sequence: CASSPEFGGRETQYF.

In regard to this clonotype: Relative to the germline gene, one junction end is altered; a read error may explain this. The chain uses TRBV3-1 and TRBJ2-7; 12 nucleotides match TRBD2. The CDR3 runs 15 residues. Germline V lookup: CDR1 LGHDT, CDR2 YNNKEL (reference sequence). This chain's CDR3 is CACSQRTSGEYEQYF. The CDR3 DNA reads as TGTGCCTGCAGCCAGAGGACTAGCGGGGAATACGAGCAGTACTTC.

This clonotype appeared many times. This chain's CDR3 is CASSYSTGNYGYTF. The DNA for the CDR3 is TGTGCCAGCAGTTACTCGACAGGGAACTATGGCTACACCTTC. The V call is TRBV6-5, the J call TRBJ1-2, with TRBD1 matching 7 bases. In germline, CDR1 is MNHEY, CDR2 SVGAGI. V trimming: 0 bases; J trimming: 2 bases; junction bases outside the gene matches: 0. The CDR3 contains 14 residues.

This clonotype was seen at least ten times. The chain carries TRBV7-2 and TRBJ1-2; no reliable D call. Trimming pared 5 bases from V and 4 bases from J, leaving 14 bases between. Looked up from germline, CDR1 is SGHTA and CDR2 is FQGNSA. The CDR3 runs to 14 residues. The CDR3, as DNA: TGTGCCAGCAGCCCCGTGGGCTGGGCCTATGGCTACACCTTC. Residues: CASSPVGWAYGYTF. Based on the CDR3 plus reference TRBV7-2 and TRBJ1-2, the full variable domain is GAGVSQSPSNKVTEKGKDVELRCDPISGHTALYWYRQSLGQGLEFLIYFQGNSAPDKSGLPSDRFSAERTGGSVSTLTIQRTQQEDSAVYLCASSPVGWAYGYTFGSGTRLTVV.

A few counts support this clonotype. The rearrangement links TRBV20-1 to TRBJ2-5; 14 bases match TRBD2. Trimming cost V 3 bases and J 3 bases; bases outside gene matches: 6. The CDR3 runs to 16 residues. The germline V gene has CDR1 DFQATT and CDR2 SNEGSKA (reference sequence). As DNA, the CDR3 is TGCAGTGCTAGGACTAGCGGGGGGGGCCGGGAAGAGACCCAGTACTTC. Its translation: CSARTSGGGREETQYF.

The CDR3: CASSPFLLWGLGTGANVLTF. In DNA form, the CDR3 reads TGTGCCAGCTCACCCTTTCTATTGTGGGGGCTGGGGACTGGGGCCAACGTCCTGACTTTC. This chain links TRBV18 with TRBJ2-6, with TRBD1 as a possible D gene (6 bases). The CDR3 spans 20 residues. Germline V gives CDR1 KGHSH, CDR2 LQKENI. With 3 bases removed from V and 2 bases from J, the gap between germline ends came to 23 bases.

There are a few counts of this clonotype. J is TRBJ2-1 and V is TRBV20-1; D is possibly TRBD1 or TRBD2 (5 bases each). The CDR3 is 14 amino acids. The V and J ends lost 3 bases and 4 bases respectively, with 13 bases between them. Looked up from germline, CDR1 is DFQATT and CDR2 is SNEGSKA (reference sequence). The CDR3 loop is CSARGERKYNEQFF. CDR3 sequence (DNA): TGCAGTGCTAGGGGGGAGCGGAAGTACAATGAGCAGTTCTTC.

This clonotype occurred many times. J is TRBJ2-3 and V is TRBV24-1, with D possibly matching TRBD2 (6 bases). Germline V gene lookup returns CDR1 KGHDR and CDR2 SFDVKD. The length of the CDR3 is 12 residues. V was trimmed by 12 bases and J by 2 bases, leaving 11 bases between them. CDR3 loop: CAVAELTDTQYF. CDR3 sequence (DNA): TGTGCCGTAGCGGAACTCACAGATACGCAGTATTTT.

This clonotype was counted ten times or more. The genes are TRBV5-1 and TRBJ1-1, with D possibly TRBD1 on 5 matching bases. This CDR3 spans 13 amino acids. The V and J ends lost 7 bases and 3 bases respectively, with 13 bases between them. Germline V lookup: CDR1 SGHRS, CDR2 YFSETQ. The CDR3: CASGGMGDTEAFF. In DNA form, the CDR3 reads TGCGCCAGCGGGGGGATGGGGGACACTGAAGCTTTCTTT.

This clonotype occurred a few times. This chain links TRBV30 with TRBJ1-4, with D hard to call. From germline, CDR1 is GTSNPN and CDR2 SVGIG (reference sequence). The CDR3 covers 14 residues. Trimming cost V 0 bases and J 2 bases, with 7 bases left between them. For the CDR3, the DNA is TGTGCCTGGAGTGTATCTGGCACTAATGAAAAACTGTTTTTT. Translating it yields CAWSVSGTNEKLFF. The whole variable domain, filled in from reference TRBV30 and TRBJ1-4, reads SQTIHQWPATLVQPVGSPLSLECTVEGTSNPNLYWYRQAAGRGLQLLFYSVGIGQISSEVPQNLSASRPQDRQFILSSKKLLLSDSGFYLCAWSVSGTNEKLFFGSGTQLSVL.

This clonotype has at least ten counts. The chain is built from TRBV12-3 or TRBV12-4 and TRBJ1-1, with TRBD1 as a possible D gene (6 bases). With 5 bases removed from V and 11 bases from J, the gap between germline ends came to 18 bases. CDR3 length: 13 residues. The CDR3, as DNA: TGTGCCAGCAGTCGGACGGGGGCACTGGGGGCTTTCTTT. Protein: CASSRTGALGAFF.

This clonotype appeared many times. The chain is built from TRBV10-3 and TRBJ2-3; D might be TRBD1 (5 bases). Germline V gene sequence: CDR1 ENHRY, CDR2 SYGVKD. Trimming took 0 bases from V and 4 from J, leaving 8 bases between them. The CDR3 has 14 residues. The CDR3: CAISESTVSDTQYF. CDR3 DNA: TGTGCCATCAGTGAGTCGACAGTTTCAGATACGCAGTATTTT.

This rearrangement joins TRBV5-1 to TRBJ2-1; 10 bases are a match to TRBD2. This CDR3 comprises 15 residues. Germline assignment: CDR1 SGHRS and CDR2 YFSETQ. V gave up 4 bases and J gave up 4 bases; unmatched junction bases: 5. The CDR3 sequence is CASSNGLAVYNEQFF. The CDR3 DNA is TGCGCCAGCAGCAACGGACTAGCGGTGTACAATGAGCAGTTCTTC.

This clonotype has only a few counts. The chain couples TRBV6-1 to TRBJ2-3; TRBD2 might be the D (6 bases). Trimming left V 5 bases short and J 6 bases short, with 15 bases between. CDR3 size: 14 residues. CDR1 and CDR2 (germline): MNHNS, SASEGT. The CDR3 DNA reads as TGTGCCAGCAGTCGGGGGATACAGGTCGATACGCAGTATTTT. Protein product: CASSRGIQVDTQYF.

The chain combines TRBV7-9 with TRBJ2-1; D may be TRBD2 (5 bases). The CDR3 is 15 residues long. Germline V gives CDR1 SEHNR, CDR2 FQNEAQ (reference sequence). V lost 4 bases and J 8 bases, leaving 18 bases between the germline ends. The CDR3 is CASSWERSPNDEQFF. CDR3 DNA sequence: TGTGCCAGCAGCTGGGAGAGGTCCCCTAATGATGAGCAGTTCTTC.

CDR3 protein: CASSQDPDTGGYYGYTF. The CDR3 DNA is TGCGCCAGCAGCCAAGATCCAGATACGGGGGGATACTATGGCTACACCTTC. This chain links TRBV4-1 with TRBJ1-2; TRBD1 might be the D (5 bases). V was cut by 0 bases and J by 3 bases, with 17 bases left in between. This CDR3 spans 17 amino acids. Germline V CDR1 and CDR2: MGHRA, YSYEKL.

This clonotype was counted ten times or more. The gene calls are TRBV12-3 or TRBV12-4 and TRBJ1-3, with D hard to call. The CDR3 has 15 residues. The ends were cut back, 4 bases at V and 2 bases at J, with 12 bases in the middle. CDR3 DNA sequence: TGTGCCAGCAGTTCCGACCGAGGTGCTGGAAACACCATATATTTT. The encoded protein is CASSSDRGAGNTIYF.

This clonotype occurred a few times. This chain links TRBV20-1 with TRBJ2-1, with D unresolved. This CDR3 has 10 amino acids. Between the trimmed V and J ends, which lost 6 bases and 7 bases, there was a span of 7 bases. Per germline, CDR1 DFQATT and CDR2 SNEGSKA (reference sequence). The CDR3 loop is CSAKRNEQFF. CDR3 coding DNA: TGCAGTGCCAAACGGAATGAGCAGTTCTTC.

This clonotype appeared a few times. V gene TRBV5-4 combines with J gene TRBJ2-5, with 8 bases identical to TRBD2. The CDR3 extends over 14 amino acids. V lost 4 bases, J lost 5 bases, and 7 bases stayed unmatched. Germline CDR1 reads SGHNT; CDR2 reads YYREEE (reference sequence). CDR3 bases: TGTGCCAGCAGCCCCGGGGGGGCCCGGGAGACCCAGTACTTC. It specifies CASSPGGARETQYF.

This clonotype was seen many times. The chain has TRBV10-3 and TRBJ2-1; weak D call: TRBD1 (5 bases). CDR1 ENHRY and CDR2 SYGVKD come from the germline V gene. V lost 6 bases and J 4 bases, leaving 7 bases between the germline ends. The CDR3 spans 12 residues. The CDR3 sequence is CAISQGYNEQFF. CDR3 bases: TGTGCCATCAGCCAGGGATACAATGAGCAGTTCTTC.

This clonotype has at least ten counts. V is TRBV23-1 and J is TRBJ2-5; a weak D match, TRBD2 (6 bases). TRBV23-1 is reported as an ORF; its role is uncertain. The V end lost 0 bases, the J end lost 5 bases, and 13 bases lay between the germline ends. The CDR3 spans 15 residues. Here the CDR3 reads CASSQSAPGGETQYF. CDR3 bases: TGCGCCAGCAGTCAATCCGCGCCTGGGGGGGAGACCCAGTACTTC.

Ten or more counts support this clonotype. The gene calls are TRBV28 and TRBJ2-4; maybe TRBD1 (5 bases). The CDR3 length is 13 residues. V lost 7 bases, J lost 7 bases, and 14 bases lay in between. From germline, CDR1 is MDHEN and CDR2 SYDVKM. This chain's CDR3 is CASTADRTNIQYF. The DNA of the CDR3 is TGTGCCAGCACTGCTGACAGAACCAACATTCAGTACTTC.

This chain connects TRBV3-1 to TRBJ2-7; 7 bases map to TRBD1. The CDR3 sequence is 16 residues long. Germline V gene lookup returns CDR1 LGHDT and CDR2 YNNKEL (reference sequence). Losses at the gene ends were 4 bases for V and 6 bases for J; bases not matched to a gene: 15. CDR3 DNA sequence: TGTGCCAGCAGCCCAGCCCCCGGGACAGCTCTTTTCGAGCAGTACGTC. This codes for CASSPAPGTALFEQYV.

In its sample, this clonotype was seen a few times. The V gene is TRBV10-3, the J gene TRBJ2-7; D might be TRBD1 (5 bases). The CDR3 is 15 residues long. CDR1 and CDR2 (germline): ENHRY, SYGVKD. Trimming took 0 bases from V and 5 from J, leaving 14 bases between them. The CDR3 loop is CAISESKIGAHEQYF. CDR3 DNA: TGTGCCATCAGTGAGTCGAAAATAGGGGCCCACGAGCAGTACTTC.

This clonotype was picked up many times. This chain connects TRBV12-3 or TRBV12-4 to TRBJ2-1, with TRBD2 identical over 7 bases. The CDR3 length is 13 residues. V dropped 6 bases and J dropped 7; count of bases not matched to a gene: 6. The CDR3 here is CASSRWGGNEQFF. CDR3 sequence (DNA): TGTGCCAGCAGCCGGTGGGGGGGGAATGAGCAGTTCTTC.

This clonotype was picked up many times. The chain is built from TRBV29-1 and TRBJ2-4, with TRBD1 matching over 9 bases. The CDR3 is made up of 14 amino acids. Germline values: CDR1 SQVTM, CDR2 ANQGSEA. V shed 7 bases, J shed 8 bases, and the junction held 12 bases outside the gene matches. DNA of the CDR3: TGCAGCGCCCAAGTCGGACAGGGGAGGGACATTCAGTACTTC. Its protein is CSAQVGQGRDIQYF.

The table lists this clonotype with many counts. One end of the junction is discordant with germline, which a read error may explain. The CDR3 region has the DNA TGTGCCAGCAGCTACTGGCAGGGGAGAGGGGATACGCAGTATTTT. Translation: CASSYWQGRGDTQYF. The chain uses TRBV6-5 and TRBJ2-3; D is possibly TRBD1 (6 bases). Germline V gives CDR1 MNHEY, CDR2 SVGAGI. The CDR3 contains 15 residues.